This TCR beta chain was recorded in a study of blood T cell repertoires in COVID-19. Study-wide context: T cells, B-cell-depleted T cells, or PBMCs provided the cDNA or gDNA that served as material.

Symptom resolution, clearance, or two negative PCRs marked the recovered donors of Cohort 3. This clone has a single count. V shed 0 bases, J shed 3 bases, and the junction held 12 bases outside the gene matches. CDR1 and CDR2 from the germline V gene are SGHDT and YYEEEE. This CDR3 contains 19 residues. The protocol was immunoSEQ multiplex PCR, while the TCRdb copy is restricted to in-frame clones and leaves out a portion. The data contain approximately 440,000 clones, 90% of them singletons. This sequence was found in a man between 18 and 35 years old who had recovered from COVID-19. The genes are TRBV5-6 and TRBJ2-5, with 12 bases matching TRBD2. Source material: PBMCs or T cells enriched from blood (not recorded which). Here the CDR3 DNA reads TGTGCCAGCAGCTTGGCCAGTGAGTTGACTAGCGGGGGTAAAGAGACCCAGTACTTC. Translating it yields CASSLASELTSGGKETQYF. The full variable domain, completed using reference TRBV5-6 and TRBJ2-5, is DAGVTQSPTHLIKTRGQQVTLRCSPKSGHDTVSWYQQALGQGPQFIFQYYEEEERQRGNFPDRFSGHQFPNYSSELNVNALLLGDSALYLCASSLASELTSGGKETQYFGPGTRLLVL.